This T cell receptor (beta chain) was found in a study of Ad26.COV2.S vaccination and SARS-CoV-2 variants. In the study overall: Recipients of Ad26.COV2.S got it intramuscularly, once or twice 56 days apart.

This clone has just a few counts. Its specificity is unknown. Method: immunoSEQ multiplex PCR; TCRdb's copy keeps in-frame clones and lacks some. Found here are over 400,000 clones, approximately 89% of them singletons; the top ten hold approximately 2.5%. Whole-study findings and limits: Post-vaccination breadth of spike-specific CD8+ and CD4+ T cell responses was reportedly substantial.

Treatment defined: 15 to 20 received Ad26.COV2.S at low or high dose, single or two shots; roughly five received placebo; per-sample allocation not given. Samples came from day 63 after the first vaccine or placebo injection. Donor was an adult aged 18-55 years in Boston. With 5 bases clipped from V and 6 bases from J, the junction kept 11 bases outside the gene matches. This CDR3 region has 14 residues. Germline CDR1 SGHRS, CDR2 YFSETQ. The TCR sequence derives from a person aged 18 to 65 who received the Ad26.COV2.S COVID-19 vaccine or a placebo. Source: peripheral blood, taken in a trial of Ad26.COV2.S vaccine versus placebo. The chain has TRBV5-1 and TRBJ2-7; 7 nucleotides align to TRBD1. CDR3 region: CASSPGTVVGEQYF. The CDR3 DNA follows: TGCGCCAGCAGTCCCGGGACAGTTGTTGGCGAGCAGTACTTC.